These 25 T cell receptor beta chains were all obtained from the same sample, sequenced in a study of blood T cell repertoires in COVID-19. Sequencing was performed with immunoSEQ multiplex PCR; in TCRdb, only in-frame clones are kept and a portion is missing. The table shows around 150,000 clones, with approximately 78% occurring only once. Material: peripheral blood. The receptors stem from a human donor in a cohort sampled during active COVID-19.

The rearrangement joins TRBV7-2 to TRBJ2-1; 8 nucleotides line up with TRBD2. Per germline, CDR1 SGHTA and CDR2 FQGNSA. The CDR3 covers 16 residues. The ends lost 5 bases at V and 3 bases at J; junction bases unmatched: 9. The CDR3 loop is CASSPRLAGNYNEQFF. CDR3 DNA sequence: TGTGCCAGCAGCCCCCGATTAGCGGGGAACTACAATGAGCAGTTCTTC.

The gene calls are TRBV5-1 and TRBJ1-4; perhaps TRBD1 as D (5 bases). Trimming shortened V by 1 base and J by 7 bases, and 8 bases separated the two germline ends. CDR3 size: 13 residues. CDR1 is SGHRS, CDR2 YFSETQ, per germline. The CDR3 spells CASSLLQGEKLFF. CDR3 bases: TGCGCCAGCAGCTTGCTTCAGGGTGAAAAACTGTTTTTT.

V gene TRBV2 combines with J gene TRBJ2-7, with 7 bases fitting TRBD1. CDR1 and CDR2 (germline): SNHLY, FYNNEI. CDR3 length: 12 residues. V shed 8 bases, J shed 5 bases, and the junction held 6 bases outside the gene matches. CDR3 nucleotide sequence: TGTGCCAGCGGAAAAGGGGGCCACGAGCAGTACTTC. It is translated as CASGKGGHEQYF.

The chain employs TRBV25-1 and TRBJ2-1; 7 nucleotides line up with TRBD1. The CDR3 spans 14 residues. V dropped 2 bases and J dropped 8; count of bases not matched to a gene: 6. The germline CDR1 and CDR2 sequences are MGHDK and SYGVNS. The CDR3 reads CASSETGVYHEQFF. CDR3 nucleotides: TGTGCCAGCAGTGAAACAGGGGTTTACCATGAGCAGTTCTTC.

This chain uses TRBV7-8 with TRBJ2-6; D unresolved. CDR1 SGHVS and CDR2 FQNEAQ come from the germline V gene. Trimming took 2 bases from V and 0 from J, leaving 11 bases between them. The CDR3 sequence is 17 residues long. In DNA form, the CDR3 reads TGTGCCAGCAGCTTACGAACCGCTATCTCTGGGGCCAACGTCCTGACTTTC. This encodes CASSLRTAISGANVLTF.

This chain uses TRBV12-3 or TRBV12-4 with TRBJ2-5, with D hard to call. The length of the CDR3 is 11 residues. With 3 bases removed from V and 3 bases from J, the gap between germline ends came to 2 bases. CDR3 nucleotide sequence: TGTGCCAGCAGTTTCAAAGAGACCCAGTACTTC. It is translated as CASSFKETQYF.

The V call is TRBV7-2, the J call TRBJ1-4, with D possibly matching TRBD1 (6 bases). CDR1 and CDR2 (germline): SGHTA, FQGNSA. Trimming left V 4 bases short and J 5 bases short, with 14 bases between. The CDR3 is made up of 15 amino acids. CDR3 loop: CASSSQTGRNEKLFF. CDR3 bases: TGTGCCAGCAGCTCCCAGACAGGAAGGAATGAAAAACTGTTTTTT.

This clone has more than one count but fewer than ten. The genes are TRBV10-1 and TRBJ2-1, with a possible D match to TRBD2 (6 bases). Per germline, CDR1 WNHNN and CDR2 SYGVQD (reference sequence). Trimming shortened V by 2 bases and J by 8 bases, and 13 bases separated the two germline ends. The CDR3 extends over 14 amino acids. CDR3 in amino acids: CASSEGMEGHEQFF. The CDR3 DNA follows: TGCGCCAGCAGTGAGGGGATGGAGGGGCATGAGCAGTTCTTC.

The gene calls are TRBV15 and TRBJ2-3, with D maybe TRBD2 (5 bases). CDR1 and CDR2 from the germline V gene are LNHNV and YYDKDF (reference sequence). V was trimmed by 5 bases and J by 2 bases, leaving 11 bases between them. This CDR3 is built from 14 residues. This chain's CDR3 is CATSPSGYTDTQYF. The CDR3 DNA sequence: TGTGCCACCAGCCCCTCGGGGTACACAGATACGCAGTATTTT.

The genes are TRBV10-1 and TRBJ2-5, with TRBD2 identical over 13 bases. From germline, CDR1 is WNHNN and CDR2 SYGVQD (reference sequence). After removal of 6 bases from V and 4 bases from J, the junction contained 8 bases not matched to a gene. The CDR3 spans 16 residues. The DNA for the CDR3 is TGCGCCAGCAGCCCAGGACTAGCGGGAGAAAGAGAGACCCAGTACTTC. This gives the protein CASSPGLAGERETQYF.

V gene TRBV18 combines with J gene TRBJ1-3; 9 nucleotides agree with TRBD1. Trimming took 3 bases from V and 3 from J; bases not matched to a gene: 3. The CDR3 is made up of 15 amino acids. Germline V lookup: CDR1 KGHSH, CDR2 LQKENI. The CDR3 is CASSPPDRGGNTIYF. The DNA for the CDR3 is TGTGCCAGCTCACCCCCGGACAGGGGTGGAAACACCATATATTTT. Supplemented by reference TRBV18 and TRBJ1-3, the full variable domain reads NAGVMQNPRHLVRRRGQEARLRCSPMKGHSHVYWYRQLPEEGLKFMVYLQKENIIDESGMPKERFSAEFPKEGPSILRIQQVVRGDSAAYFCASSPPDRGGNTIYFGEGSWLTVV.

The chain uses TRBV2 and TRBJ2-1; 9 bases map to TRBD2. With 8 bases clipped from V and 2 bases from J, the junction kept 7 bases outside the gene matches. The CDR3 runs 15 residues. In germline, CDR1 is SNHLY, CDR2 FYNNEI. Here the CDR3 DNA reads TGTGCCAGCCACCATAGCGGGAGCACCTACAATGAGCAGTTCTTC. This gives the protein CASHHSGSTYNEQFF.

This clone was detected a few times. The chain uses TRBV30 and TRBJ2-6; D is possibly TRBD1 (5 bases). Trimming left V 2 bases short and J 1 base short, with 9 bases between. Per germline, CDR1 GTSNPN and CDR2 SVGIG (reference sequence). The CDR3 spans 15 residues. CDR3 nucleotide sequence: TGTGCCTGGAGTCCGGCAGGGTCTGGGGCCAACGTCCTGACTTTC. This encodes CAWSPAGSGANVLTF.

V and J are TRBV19 and TRBJ1-5, with TRBD1 identical over 7 bases. CDR1 LNHDA and CDR2 SQIVND come from the germline V gene (reference sequence). The CDR3 extends over 15 amino acids. V lost 4 bases to trimming and J lost 4 bases; unmatched junction nucleotides: 7. The CDR3 DNA reads as TGTGCCAGTAGTAACAGACAGGGCCCTAATCAGCCCCAGCATTTT. Amino acid sequence: CASSNRQGPNQPQHF.

The chain uses TRBV19 and TRBJ2-7; D remains ambiguous. Germline CDR1 LNHDA, CDR2 SQIVND (reference sequence). The CDR3 covers 13 residues. V was cut by 9 bases and J by 0 bases, with 12 bases left in between. The CDR3 nucleotides read TGTGCCAGCTCCCCCACCGGCTCCTACGAGCAGTACTTC. Amino acids: CASSPTGSYEQYF.

The V gene is TRBV7-3, the J gene TRBJ2-1; D is possibly TRBD2 (5 bases). V was cut by 2 bases and J by 3 bases, with 5 bases left in between. The germline V gene has CDR1 SGHTA and CDR2 FQGTGA. CDR3 size: 13 residues. CDR3 protein: CASSLDYYNEQFF. In nucleotides, the CDR3 is TGTGCCAGCAGCTTAGACTACTACAATGAGCAGTTCTTC.

The genes are TRBV25-1 and TRBJ2-3; the match to TRBD2 covers 8 bases. Germline CDR1 is MGHDK and CDR2 is SYGVNS. This CDR3 has 16 residues. The junction had 8 bases not matched to a gene; V was cut back by 4 bases and J by 2 bases. Written as DNA, the CDR3 is TGTGCCAGCAGTGTGCTTACGGGGGGGACCACAGATACGCAGTATTTT. Protein: CASSVLTGGTTDTQYF.

The chain combines TRBV5-8 with TRBJ2-5; TRBD1 matches at 9 bases. This CDR3 is built from 15 residues. Germline V gives CDR1 SGHTS, CDR2 YDEGEE. V dropped 0 bases and J dropped 2; count of bases not matched to a gene: 2. The CDR3 nucleotides are TGTGCCAGCAGCTTGGGCGGGACAGGGCAAGAGACCCAGTACTTC. Amino acid sequence: CASSLGGTGQETQYF.

V usage is TRBV5-5 and J usage is TRBJ2-1; 7 nucleotides align to TRBD1. The J segment lost 5 bases and the V segment lost 4 bases, leaving 18 bases of the junction unmatched. Germline V lookup: CDR1 SGHKS, CDR2 YYEKEE (reference sequence). There are 18 residues in the CDR3. The CDR3 DNA sequence: TGTGCCAGCAGCCCCAGGTTCGCCGACAGGGTTGTCGACAATGAGCAGTTCTTC. Protein product: CASSPRFADRVVDNEQFF.

J is TRBJ2-2 and V is TRBV30, with 8 bases fitting TRBD1. There are 13 residues in the CDR3. J gave up 4 bases and V 5 bases, and 3 bases lay outside the gene matches. Germline lookup yields CDR1 GTSNPN and CDR2 SVGIG (reference sequence). CDR3 amino acids: CAWGTGSTGELFF. The CDR3 DNA is TGTGCCTGGGGGACAGGCTCCACCGGGGAGCTGTTTTTT.

The rearrangement links TRBV9 to TRBJ2-3; 8 bases map to TRBD2. This CDR3 region has 14 residues. CDR1 and CDR2 (germline): SGDLS, YYNGEE. V lost 7 bases to trimming and J lost 2 bases; unmatched junction nucleotides: 6. The DNA of the CDR3 is TGTGCCAGCGCCCCCGGGGGGGTCACAGATACGCAGTATTTT. Its protein product is CASAPGGVTDTQYF.

The rearrangement joins TRBV7-8 to TRBJ2-1; TRBD2 aligns across 9 bases. CDR1 SGHVS and CDR2 FQNEAQ come from the germline V gene. CDR3 size: 19 residues. The J segment lost 4 bases and the V segment lost 1 base, leaving 14 bases of the junction unmatched. The CDR3 is CASSLGSRGGRASYNEQFF. The CDR3 nucleotides read TGTGCCAGCAGCTTAGGAAGTAGAGGCGGGAGGGCTTCTTACAATGAGCAGTTCTTC.

This chain uses TRBV30 with TRBJ1-2; perhaps TRBD1 as D (6 bases). Germline CDR1 is GTSNPN and CDR2 is SVGIG (reference sequence). V was cut by 5 bases and J by 8 bases, with 15 bases left in between. The CDR3 consists of 12 residues. The CDR3 loop is CAWGNRVPGYTF. CDR3 coding DNA: TGTGCCTGGGGGAACAGGGTCCCCGGCTACACCTTC.

This sequence joins TRBV5-1 and TRBJ2-5; a possible D gene is TRBD2 (6 bases). Germline CDR1 is SGHRS and CDR2 is YFSETQ. Trimming took off 4 bases at V and 1 base at J, with 17 bases between the two ends. The CDR3 consists of 16 residues. This CDR3 is CASSRRGLLSQETQYF. CDR3 in DNA: TGCGCCAGCAGCAGGCGGGGACTTCTCTCCCAAGAGACCCAGTACTTC. The whole variable domain, filled in from reference TRBV5-1 and TRBJ2-5, reads KAGVTQTPRYLIKTRGQQVTLSCSPISGHRSVSWYQQTPGQGLQFLFEYFSETQRNKGNFPGRFSGRQFSNSRSEMNVSTLELGDSALYLCASSRRGLLSQETQYFGPGTRLLVL.

The gene calls are TRBV5-6 and TRBJ1-2, with 7 nucleotides matching TRBD1. J lost 5 bases, V lost 2 bases, and 6 bases had no gene match. This CDR3 comprises 14 residues. From germline, CDR1 is SGHDT and CDR2 YYEEEE. The CDR3 sequence is CASSLDGTAYGYTF. The CDR3 DNA sequence: TGTGCCAGCAGCTTAGACGGGACAGCATATGGCTACACCTTC.